Given below is one T cell receptor beta chain in context. These data come from a study of cytomegalovirus exposure and HLA in healthy donors. Primers for the PCR totalled 60 Vbeta and 13 Jbeta. Method: immunoSEQ multiplex PCR; TCRdb's copy keeps in-frame clones and lacks some. The table has 100,000 to 150,000 clones, about 81% seen once. The sequence derives from a woman in her twenties or thirties in good health and CMV-seronegative. Sequencing input: PBMCs.

CDR3 sequence (DNA): TGCGCCAGCAGCCAATCCAGGGTAAGCGACGAGCAGTACTTC. The encoded protein is CASSQSRVSDEQYF. The V gene is TRBV4-3, the J gene TRBJ2-7, with a weak D call TRBD1 (5 bases). Germline lookup yields CDR1 LGHNA and CDR2 YSLEER. V lost 2 bases, J lost 5 bases, and 13 bases lay in between. This CDR3 comprises 14 residues.